The present entry profiles one TCR beta chain with its context. The antigen is not known. The entry originates in a study of T cells in localized non-small cell lung cancer. Regarding the study as a whole: Increased T cell density in blood showed an association with longer overall survival. In adjacent lung, a median roughly 60 of the top 100 tumor clones were found. Uninvolved adjacent lung showed peak T cell clonality, exceeding tumor. A single tumor region was sequenced, leaving heterogeneity possible.

Only in-frame clones appear in the TCRdb table, and some are missing; sequencing was by immunoSEQ multiplex PCR. Of 50,000 to 55,000 clones listed, roughly 83% are singletons. The CDR3 has 15 amino acids. V lost 6 bases and J 7 bases, leaving 19 bases between the germline ends. CDR1 LNHDA and CDR2 SQIVND come from the germline V gene (reference sequence). V usage is TRBV19 and J usage is TRBJ2-4, with D possibly matching TRBD1 (5 bases). Here the sequenced sample was peripheral blood mononuclear cells, taken before any cancer treatment. This sequence was found in a man between 40 and 69 years old with stage III lung adenocarcinoma. The CDR3 nucleotides read TGTGCCAGTAGCTTATATGCGACAGAGGCGAACATTCAGTACTTC. Encoded protein: CASSLYATEANIQYF.